This TCR beta chain originates from a study of monozygotic twins with cystic fibrosis. About the research overall: With about 15 PCR cycles, barcoded libraries came from three micrograms of fragmented DNA.

Germline trimming cut 7 bases from V and 5 bases from J; bases unmatched to any gene: 11. This CDR3 contains 16 residues. Germline V gives CDR1 SNHLY, CDR2 FYNNEI. Profiling relied on immunoSEQ multiplex PCR, and the TCRdb table lists in-frame clones only, not all of them. The sample holds 13,000 or so clones, approximately 92% seen once. Study findings and constraints: In 13 of 16 pairs, V gene usage was closest to the co-twin's. Unrelated CF individuals shared fewer identical clonotypes than monozygotic CF twins. Median Simpson clonality of approximately 0.009 suggested naive T cells predominated.

Details on this clone: Its antigen is undetermined.

This receptor was taken from a boy aged 5 to 17 with cystic fibrosis. What was sequenced was blood. This sequence joins TRBV2 and TRBJ2-5; TRBD2 matches at 12 bases. In DNA, the CDR3 is TGTGCCAGCACCCCCCCGACTAGCGGGAGAGGGGAGACCCAGTACTTC. It codes for CASTPPTSGRGETQYF.